The 26 T cell receptor beta chains reported below all come from one sample, sequenced in a study of cytomegalovirus exposure and HLA in healthy donors. The PCR contained 60 Vbeta and 13 Jbeta primers. Profiling relied on immunoSEQ multiplex PCR, and the TCRdb table lists in-frame clones only, not all of them. The table has about 170,000 clones, around 82% seen once; the top ten hold approximately 1.6%. Sequenced sample: PBMCs. The receptors originated from a male donor in good health and CMV-seronegative.

The chain joins TRBV5-1 to TRBJ2-3; D is perhaps TRBD2 (5 bases). V was shortened by 7 bases and J by 5 bases, with 17 bases between the two germline ends. The CDR3 has 14 residues. The germline gives CDR1 SGHRS, CDR2 YFSETQ. This chain's CDR3 is CASHARPREDTQYF. The CDR3 nucleotides read TGCGCCAGCCACGCCCGGCCTCGGGAAGATACGCAGTATTTT.

The CDR3 DNA sequence: TGTGCCAGCAGCCAAATCTCAGGGGGTTCGAGTGAGACCCAGTACTTC. Residues: CASSQISGGSSETQYF. The chain joins TRBV14 to TRBJ2-5, with 7 positions matching TRBD1. V was pared by 2 bases and J by 5 bases, with 11 bases of the junction left unmatched. The germline V gene encodes CDR1 SGHDN and CDR2 FVKESK. CDR3 length: 16 amino acids.

CDR3: CASSTRTAGYTF. CDR3 coding DNA: TGTGCCAGTAGTACTCGGACAGCGGGCTACACCTTC. J is TRBJ1-2 and V is TRBV19; TRBD1 is a possible D gene (6 bases). From germline, CDR1 is LNHDA and CDR2 SQIVND (reference sequence). V lost 4 bases and J lost 8, with 11 bases in between. The CDR3 consists of 12 residues.

This chain uses TRBV7-6 with TRBJ1-1; D is possibly TRBD1 (5 bases). The CDR3 sequence is 13 residues long. CDR1 is SGHVS and CDR2 is FNYEAQ in the germline V gene. V was trimmed by 5 bases and J by 7 bases, leaving 14 bases between them. This CDR3 reads CASSVTDESEAFF. For the CDR3, the DNA is TGTGCCAGCAGCGTGACAGACGAGAGTGAAGCTTTCTTT.

This chain links TRBV2 with TRBJ2-1; 7 positions agree with TRBD1. Trimming at V came to 7 bases and at J to 4 bases, leaving 7 bases not matched to a gene. Germline CDR1 is SNHLY and CDR2 is FYNNEI. The CDR3 runs 14 residues. The CDR3 bases are TGTGCCAGCAATCGGGCAGGGGGATACAATGAGCAGTTCTTC. It specifies CASNRAGGYNEQFF.

This clone has a single count. The rearrangement links TRBV2 to TRBJ2-1; TRBD2 agrees at 9 bases. With V trimmed by 3 bases and J by 7 bases, 13 bases remained unmatched. Germline CDR1 is SNHLY and CDR2 is FYNNEI. This CDR3 region has 17 residues. The CDR3 loop reads CASSEVLAGLVGNEQFF. For the CDR3, the DNA is TGTGCCAGCAGTGAGGTGCTAGCGGGGCTCGTTGGGAATGAGCAGTTCTTC. The whole variable domain, filled in from reference TRBV2 and TRBJ2-1, reads EPEVTQTPSHQVTQMGQEVILRCVPISNHLYFYWYRQILGQKVEFLVSFYNNEISEKSEIFDDQFSVERPDGSNFTLKIRSTKLEDSAMYFCASSEVLAGLVGNEQFFGPGTRLTVL.

The gene calls are TRBV5-1 and TRBJ2-3, with a tentative D call TRBD1 (5 bases). Germline loops: CDR1 SGHRS, CDR2 YFSETQ. Trimming left V 3 bases short and J 5 bases short, with 16 bases between. This CDR3 region has 15 residues. In DNA, the CDR3 is TGCGCCAGCAGCTCAACAGGCTCAACCCGAGATACGCAGTATTTT. As protein: CASSSTGSTRDTQYF.

The rearrangement links TRBV28 to TRBJ1-1; 9 bases map to TRBD1. V lost 6 bases, J lost 0 bases, and 5 bases stayed unmatched. The germline CDR1 and CDR2 sequences are MDHEN and SYDVKM. The CDR3 has 15 residues. As DNA, the CDR3 is TGTGCCAGCAGCCCGACAGGGGGACTGAACACTGAAGCTTTCTTT. This gives the protein CASSPTGGLNTEAFF.

V usage is TRBV2 and J usage is TRBJ2-1, with 9 bases matching TRBD2. CDR3 size: 15 residues. Germline CDR1 is SNHLY and CDR2 is FYNNEI. Trimming at V came to 7 bases and at J to 1 base, leaving 5 bases not matched to a gene. The CDR3 here is CASMVTSGSYNEQFF. CDR3 bases: TGTGCCAGCATGGTTACTAGCGGGTCCTACAATGAGCAGTTCTTC.

This clone has a single count. V and J are TRBV7-6 and TRBJ1-1, with D tentatively TRBD1 (6 bases). The CDR3 has 13 amino acids. Trimming removed 5 bases from V and 4 bases from J, with 11 bases in between. Germline CDR1 SGHVS, CDR2 FNYEAQ. The CDR3 region is CASSSGTSTEAFF. DNA for the CDR3: TGTGCCAGCAGCAGCGGGACATCCACTGAAGCTTTCTTT.

This clone was counted a single time. The CDR3 protein is CASSGGQMNTEAFF. CDR3 nucleotides: TGTGCCAGCAGCGGGGGACAGATGAACACTGAAGCTTTCTTT. This sequence joins TRBV9 and TRBJ1-1; 7 bases match TRBD1. Per germline, CDR1 SGDLS and CDR2 YYNGEE. The CDR3 has 14 residues. With 3 bases clipped from V and 0 bases from J, the junction kept 2 bases outside the gene matches.

V gene TRBV6-5 combines with J gene TRBJ2-7; D is perhaps TRBD2 (6 bases). This CDR3 has 10 residues. The V end lost 9 bases, the J end lost 5 bases, and 8 bases lay between the germline ends. CDR1 and CDR2 (germline): MNHEY, SVGAGI. CDR3 sequence reads: CASGGNEQYF. The CDR3 bases are TGTGCCAGTGGGGGGAACGAGCAGTACTTC.

This clone has only a few counts. CDR3 DNA sequence: TGTGCCTGGAGTGACAGGGGGCGGGACACCGGGGAGCTGTTTTTT. Translated, it gives CAWSDRGRDTGELFF. The V gene is TRBV30, the J gene TRBJ2-2; 9 bases match TRBD1. Per the germline V gene, CDR1 is GTSNPN and CDR2 is SVGIG (reference sequence). V lost 1 base and J lost 3; bases outside the gene matches: 3. CDR3 length equals 15 residues.

The CDR3 DNA is TGCGCCAGCAGCCACAAGAACACTGAAGCTTTCTTT. Translated, it gives CASSHKNTEAFF. The V and J genes are TRBV5-1 and TRBJ1-1; no definite D call. CDR3 length: 12 residues. V was clipped by 4 bases and J by 1 base, with 5 bases between them. The germline V gene encodes CDR1 SGHRS and CDR2 YFSETQ.

With regard to this clone: Relative to the germline gene, one junction end is altered; a read error may explain this. The sample has other DNA sequences that encode this CDR3 too. The chain recombines TRBV5-1 with TRBJ1-1, with TRBD1 matching over 8 bases. The CDR3 sequence is 16 residues long. Germline lookup yields CDR1 SGHRS and CDR2 YFSETQ. In nucleotides, the CDR3 is TGCGCCAGCAGCTTGGACCCAACAGGGGGTTGGACTGAGGCTTTCTTT. It encodes CASSLDPTGGWTEAFF.

V and J are TRBV5-1 and TRBJ2-7; 8 bases fit TRBD1. The CDR3 has 15 amino acids. Germline CDR1 and CDR2: SGHRS and YFSETQ. J was trimmed by 5 bases and V by 2 bases; bases with no gene match: 9. The CDR3 bases are TGCGCCAGCAGCTTAGGACAGGGTTTAATCCACGAGCAGTACTTC. It codes for CASSLGQGLIHEQYF. Filled out from reference TRBV5-1 and TRBJ2-7, the complete variable domain reads KAGVTQTPRYLIKTRGQQVTLSCSPISGHRSVSWYQQTPGQGLQFLFEYFSETQRNKGNFPGRFSGRQFSNSRSEMNVSTLELGDSALYLCASSLGQGLIHEQYFGPGTRLTVT.

V is TRBV5-1 and J is TRBJ2-5, with 8 bases that match TRBD2. The closer fit of TRBJ2-7 to the DNA end suggests the J call may be wrong. CDR3 length: 18 amino acids. The germline CDR1 and CDR2 sequences are SGHRS and YFSETQ. The CDR3 sequence is CASSPGSSGYARFNEQYF. In DNA, the CDR3 is TGCGCCAGCAGCCCGGGGTCTAGCGGGTACGCTCGTTTCAACGAGCAGTACTTC.

As for this clone: The same CDR3 also results from other DNA sequences found in this sample. The genes are TRBV11-1 and TRBJ2-2, with 8 bases fitting TRBD2. Looked up from germline, CDR1 is SGHAT and CDR2 is FQDESV (reference sequence). The CDR3 has 17 residues. Trimming took 1 base from V and 1 from J; bases not matched to a gene: 5. The CDR3 reads CASSLGLAGGNTGELFF. CDR3 nucleotide sequence: TGTGCCAGCAGCTTAGGATTGGCGGGGGGGAACACCGGGGAGCTGTTTTTT.

The chain combines TRBV5-8 with TRBJ1-5; D is possibly TRBD1 (5 bases). The CDR3 loop spans 16 amino acids. Germline assignment: CDR1 SGHTS and CDR2 YDEGEE. The germline V and J ends were trimmed by 2 bases and 7 bases, with 19 bases remaining between them. Written as DNA, the CDR3 is TGTGCCAGCAGCTTAGTATTGGGGGGGGTGAGGCAGCCCCAGCATTTT. Amino acids: CASSLVLGGVRQPQHF.

The chain joins TRBV7-3 to TRBJ1-1, with a tentative D call TRBD1 (5 bases). The CDR3 has 15 residues. From germline, CDR1 is SGHTA and CDR2 FQGTGA. V shed 1 base and J shed 3 bases, with 12 bases lying between them. CDR3 sequence reads: CASSLIWRGDTEAFF. The CDR3 nucleotides are TGTGCCAGCAGCTTAATTTGGCGGGGGGACACTGAAGCTTTCTTT.

The chain joins TRBV2 to TRBJ2-7; TRBD1 agrees at 9 bases. V lost 4 bases and J lost 5; bases outside the gene matches: 9. The CDR3 covers 15 residues. From germline, CDR1 is SNHLY and CDR2 FYNNEI. CDR3: CASSGVMDRGDEQYF. The DNA for the CDR3 is TGTGCCAGCAGTGGAGTGATGGACAGGGGCGACGAGCAGTACTTC.

This clone was detected only once. This chain uses TRBV15 with TRBJ2-1; TRBD1 aligns across 10 bases. CDR1 LNHNV and CDR2 YYDKDF come from the germline V gene (reference sequence). Germline trimming cut 4 bases from V and 9 bases from J; bases unmatched to any gene: 12. The CDR3 has 16 residues. CDR3 in amino acids: CATSIEGQGFQGEQFF. CDR3 sequence (DNA): TGTGCCACCAGCATAGAGGGACAGGGGTTTCAGGGTGAGCAGTTCTTC. The full variable domain, completed using reference TRBV15 and TRBJ2-1, is DAMVIQNPRYQVTQFGKPVTLSCSQTLNHNVMYWYQQKSSQAPKLLFHYYDKDFNNEADTPDNFQSRRPNTSFCFLDIRSPGLGDTAMYLCATSIEGQGFQGEQFFGPGTRLTVL.

V is TRBV7-2 and J is TRBJ1-2, with a tentative D call TRBD1 (5 bases). Per germline, CDR1 SGHTA and CDR2 FQGNSA. This CDR3 is 14 amino acids long. The V and J ends lost 5 bases and 4 bases respectively, with 14 bases between them. Written as DNA, the CDR3 is TGTGCCAGCAGCCCAGGGTGGCGGATCTATGGCTACACCTTC. Translating it yields CASSPGWRIYGYTF. Full variable domain (remainder filled in from reference TRBV7-2 and TRBJ1-2): GAGVSQSPSNKVTEKGKDVELRCDPISGHTALYWYRQSLGQGLEFLIYFQGNSAPDKSGLPSDRFSAERTGGSVSTLTIQRTQQEDSAVYLCASSPGWRIYGYTFGSGTRLTVV.

The chain combines TRBV19 with TRBJ2-5; 8 nucleotides match TRBD1. Germline CDR1 and CDR2: LNHDA and SQIVND (reference sequence). The CDR3 contains 15 residues. V trimming: 3 bases; J trimming: 1 base; junction bases outside the gene matches: 4. The CDR3 protein is CASSMGQATQETQYF. Written as DNA, the CDR3 is TGTGCCAGTAGTATGGGACAGGCGACCCAAGAGACCCAGTACTTC. Looking up the rest from reference TRBV19 and TRBJ2-5 gives the full variable domain: DGGITQSPKYLFRKEGQNVTLSCEQNLNHDAMYWYRQDPGQGLRLIYYSQIVNDFQKGDIAEGYSVSREKKESFPLTVTSAQKNPTAFYLCASSMGQATQETQYFGPGTRLLVL.

In this sample, this clone turned up a few times. This chain uses TRBV6-1 with TRBJ2-7; D is unclear. From germline, CDR1 is MNHNS and CDR2 SASEGT. Between the trimmed V and J ends, which lost 2 bases and 5 bases, there was a span of 13 bases. The CDR3 spans 14 residues. CDR3: CASSEFHKSHEQYF. The DNA of the CDR3 is TGTGCCAGCAGTGAATTTCACAAATCCCACGAGCAGTACTTC.

The sample holds one count of this clone. The germline gene is not matched at one end of the junction; a read error may be the cause. This chain connects TRBV7-9 to TRBJ2-7; D possibly corresponds to TRBD2 (6 bases). Germline lookup yields CDR1 SEHNR and CDR2 FQNEAQ (reference sequence). This CDR3 has 12 residues. This CDR3 is CSSSTRAYEQYF. The CDR3 DNA reads as TGTTCCAGCTCGACTAGGGCCTACGAGCAGTACTTC.